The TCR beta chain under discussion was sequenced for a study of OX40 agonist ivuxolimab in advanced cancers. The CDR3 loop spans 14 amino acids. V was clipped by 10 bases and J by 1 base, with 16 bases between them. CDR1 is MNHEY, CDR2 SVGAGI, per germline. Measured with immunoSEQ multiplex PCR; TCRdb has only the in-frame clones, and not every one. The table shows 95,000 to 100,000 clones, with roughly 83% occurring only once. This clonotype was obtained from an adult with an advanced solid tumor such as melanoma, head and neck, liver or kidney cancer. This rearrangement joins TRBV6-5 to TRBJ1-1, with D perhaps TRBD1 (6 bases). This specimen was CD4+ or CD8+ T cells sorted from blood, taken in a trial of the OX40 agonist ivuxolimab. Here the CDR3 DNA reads TGTGCCACCAACCGGGGGGCGCAGAACACTGAAGCTTTCTTT. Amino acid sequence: CATNRGAQNTEAFF.